This T cell receptor (beta chain) was documented in a study of regulatory T cells in long-lasting Graves disease. Study-level points and caveats: When disease was persistent, TRBV28, TRBJ1-2 and TRBJ2-5 were the favored segments.

Ten or more counts support this clonotype. The antigen remains undetermined. Time point denoted: newly diagnosed GD, antithyroid drugs for less than 3 months. RNA extracted from PBMCs served as the sequencing template. Deletions cut 1 base from V and 4 bases from J, with 12 bases between. Germline-derived CDR1 and CDR2 are SGDLS and YYNGEE. There are 14 residues in the CDR3. With iRepertoire HTBI primers and Arm-PCR of CDR3 regions, TCR beta libraries were built. MiXCR, run by TCRdb on the multiplex PCR reads, gives a single entry per CDR3 protein. The data contain under 300,000 distinct CDR3 sequences, 20% to 25% of them singletons.

This receptor was identified in a female donor with Graves disease. The chain joins TRBV9 to TRBJ2-7; D not resolved. Material: peripheral blood mononuclear cells (PBMCs), obtained at new diagnosis, from a patient treated with antithyroid drugs. In DNA form, the CDR3 reads TGTGCCAGCAGCGTAAGGGCCATACCTTACGAGCAGTACTTC. It yields the protein CASSVRAIPYEQYF.